Shown below are 30 T cell receptor beta chains from a single sample sequenced in a study of T-cell reconstitution after alpha-beta-depleted transplantation in children. For TCRbeta, the library was prepared with unique molecular identifiers. In TCRdb, the PCR reads were re-called with MiXCR into one record per CDR3 protein. The table includes about 470,000 distinct CDR3 sequences, around two fifths detected once. Material: PBMCs, obtained before TCRalphabeta/CD19-depleted stem cell transplant. These receptors all come from a girl aged 2-9 years with aplastic anemia, due to receive a stem cell transplant.

This chain joins TRBV2 and TRBJ2-1, with TRBD2 as a possible D gene (7 bases). Germline V gives CDR1 SNHLY, CDR2 FYNNEI. With 4 bases removed from V and 2 bases from J, the gap between germline ends came to 18 bases. The CDR3 is made up of 17 amino acids. CDR3 loop: CASSVLGGGGTYNEQFF. The CDR3, as DNA: TGTGCCAGCAGTGTATTGGGCGGCGGGGGCACCTACAATGAGCAGTTCTTC.

This clonotype has only a few counts. The rearrangement links TRBV7-2 to TRBJ2-2, with 9 nucleotides matching TRBD1. Germline V gene sequence: CDR1 SGHTA, CDR2 FQGNSA. The V gene end was trimmed by 4 bases and the J gene end by 7 bases; junction bases not matched to a gene: 4. CDR3 length equals 14 residues. The CDR3 DNA reads as TGTGCCAGCAGCTCCACAGGGGGCCTCGGGGAGCTGTTTTTT. Residues: CASSSTGGLGELFF.

Many counts were recorded for this clonotype. V and J are TRBV28 and TRBJ1-2, with D possibly TRBD1 on 6 matching bases. V dropped 2 bases and J dropped 0 bases, with 7 bases sitting between them. The CDR3 runs to 14 residues. The V gene's germline CDR1 is MDHEN and CDR2 SYDVKM. CDR3 region: CASSLKGANYGYTF. Here the CDR3 DNA reads TGTGCCAGCAGTTTAAAGGGGGCTAACTATGGCTACACCTTC.

V is TRBV27 and J is TRBJ2-7, with D uncertain. Trimming left V 6 bases short and J 3 bases short, with 9 bases between. The germline V gene encodes CDR1 MNHEY and CDR2 SMNVEV (reference sequence). The CDR3 extends over 12 amino acids. The CDR3 DNA is TGTGCCAGCAGAGACCCGGGCTACGAGCAGTACTTC. It yields the protein CASRDPGYEQYF.

V usage is TRBV29-1 and J usage is TRBJ2-7; a weak D match, TRBD1 (6 bases). Germline assignment: CDR1 SQVTM and CDR2 ANQGSEA. The germline V and J ends were trimmed by 7 bases and 8 bases, with 15 bases remaining between them. This CDR3 has 11 residues. The CDR3 is CSAELDRKQYF. CDR3 DNA: TGCAGCGCTGAGTTAGACAGGAAGCAGTACTTC.

The chain uses TRBV2 and TRBJ2-5; D ambiguous. The CDR3 spans 13 residues. The germline V and J ends were trimmed by 5 bases and 2 bases, with 9 bases remaining between them. CDR1 and CDR2 from the germline V gene are SNHLY and FYNNEI. The chain's CDR3 is CASSSTRQETQYF. Here the CDR3 DNA reads TGTGCCAGCAGTTCTACACGGCAAGAGACCCAGTACTTC.

This clonotype showed up many times. The chain is built from TRBV6-5 and TRBJ1-2; D is unresolved. CDR1 MNHEY and CDR2 SVGAGI come from the germline V gene. The CDR3 spans 13 residues. V was clipped by 0 bases and J by 6 bases, with 8 bases between them. CDR3 bases: TGTGCCAGCAGTTACTCCCCCTATAATGGCTACACCTTC. Protein sequence: CASSYSPYNGYTF.

V and J are TRBV5-1 and TRBJ2-3, with D possibly being TRBD2 (5 bases). CDR3 length equals 14 residues. V shed 3 bases and J shed 2 bases, with 10 bases lying between them. The germline V gene encodes CDR1 SGHRS and CDR2 YFSETQ. In DNA, the CDR3 is TGCGCCAGCAGCTGGAGCGGCCCCACAGATACGCAGTATTTT. Its translation: CASSWSGPTDTQYF.

This chain connects TRBV5-1 to TRBJ2-1; 7 nucleotides match TRBD2. The CDR3 is made up of 15 amino acids. The V gene end was trimmed by 4 bases and the J gene end by 3 bases; junction bases not matched to a gene: 7. Germline values: CDR1 SGHRS, CDR2 YFSETQ. The CDR3 loop reads CASSPRDYNYNEQFF. In DNA form, the CDR3 reads TGCGCCAGCAGCCCCCGGGACTACAACTACAATGAGCAGTTCTTC.

The rearrangement uses TRBV4-1 and TRBJ2-3, with TRBD2 matching 10 bases. The germline CDR1 and CDR2 sequences are MGHRA and YSYEKL. The CDR3 has 17 residues. V shed 4 bases, J shed 4 bases, and the junction held 11 bases outside the gene matches. DNA of the CDR3: TGCGCCAGCAGCCCGACGGGAGCGGGAGGGCCCGCAGATACGCAGTATTTT. It codes for CASSPTGAGGPADTQYF.

This clonotype appeared a few times. The chain has TRBV7-9 and TRBJ2-1; 10 bases match TRBD1. The V and J ends lost 6 bases and 8 bases, in that order; junction bases with no gene match: 13. This CDR3 has 16 amino acids. Germline assignment: CDR1 SEHNR and CDR2 FQNEAQ (reference sequence). The CDR3 nucleotides read TGTGCCAGCAGGAAGATCCGGGACAGGGGTGGCGATGAGCAGTTCTTC. It encodes CASRKIRDRGGDEQFF.

This clonotype was recorded a few times. The junction and the germline gene differ at one end; a read error may be behind it. The chain uses TRBV30 and TRBJ2-3, with D unresolved. Germline V CDR1 and CDR2: GTSNPN, SVGIG (reference sequence). The CDR3 totals 13 residues. The CDR3 region is CAWTVRSTDTHYF. In nucleotides, the CDR3 is TGTGCCTGGACAGTCCGGAGCACAGATACGCATTATTTT. The whole variable domain, remainder taken from reference TRBV30 and TRBJ2-3, is SQTIHQWPATLVQPVGSPLSLECTVEGTSNPNLYWYRQAAGRGLQLLFYSVGIGQISSEVPQNLSASRPQDRQFILSSKKLLLSDSGFYLCAWTVRSTDTHYFGPGTRLTVL.

This chain links TRBV29-1 with TRBJ1-4; D gene unclear. Trimming pared 7 bases from V and 8 bases from J, leaving 14 bases between. The CDR3 contains 12 residues. Germline lookup yields CDR1 SQVTM and CDR2 ANQGSEA. The CDR3 is CSAGGKGEKLFF. CDR3 coding DNA: TGCAGCGCGGGAGGGAAAGGAGAAAAACTGTTTTTT.

A few counts support this clonotype. The chain recombines TRBV7-2 with TRBJ2-5; TRBD1 might be the D (6 bases). This CDR3 spans 14 amino acids. With 4 bases removed from V and 10 bases from J, the gap between germline ends came to 19 bases. Germline lookup yields CDR1 SGHTA and CDR2 FQGNSA. The CDR3 protein is CASSSRSTGLVQYF. CDR3 sequence (DNA): TGTGCCAGCAGCTCCCGATCTACAGGGCTTGTCCAGTACTTC.

This chain connects TRBV7-6 to TRBJ2-1; 7 bases match TRBD2. The CDR3 loop spans 13 amino acids. V shed 5 bases, J shed 6 bases, and the junction held 4 bases outside the gene matches. Germline V gene lookup returns CDR1 SGHVS and CDR2 FNYEAQ. CDR3 loop: CASSPSGANEQFF. The DNA of the CDR3 is TGTGCCAGCAGCCCTAGCGGCGCCAATGAGCAGTTCTTC.

The J gene is TRBJ2-7, the V gene TRBV20-1, with D possibly matching TRBD1 (6 bases). Trimming removed 3 bases at V and 1 base at J, with 13 bases between. Germline CDR1 DFQATT, CDR2 SNEGSKA (reference sequence). This CDR3 contains 14 residues. In DNA, the CDR3 is TGCAGTGCTAGGGGGGCGACAGGATCCTACGAGCAGTACTTC. Amino acid sequence: CSARGATGSYEQYF.

V usage is TRBV10-3 and J usage is TRBJ2-1; no definite D call. V shed 0 bases and J shed 5 bases, with 14 bases lying between them. Germline V gives CDR1 ENHRY, CDR2 SYGVKD. The length of the CDR3 is 16 residues. This CDR3 is CAISESEIGPDNEQFF. CDR3 DNA sequence: TGTGCCATCAGTGAGTCGGAAATAGGCCCGGACAATGAGCAGTTCTTC.

This clonotype was detected only a few times. This chain uses TRBV5-1 with TRBJ1-1, with unresolved D. Trimming shortened V by 6 bases and J by 3 bases, and 12 bases separated the two germline ends. The CDR3 contains 13 residues. Germline V gene lookup returns CDR1 SGHRS and CDR2 YFSETQ. The CDR3 loop reads CASTGIDYTEAFF. The CDR3 nucleotides are TGCGCCAGCACCGGGATCGATTACACTGAAGCTTTCTTT.

The sample holds a few counts of this clonotype. J is TRBJ1-5 and V is TRBV9; weak D call: TRBD1 (6 bases). This CDR3 comprises 16 residues. From germline, CDR1 is SGDLS and CDR2 YYNGEE. Between the trimmed V and J ends, which lost 4 bases and 2 bases, there was a span of 16 bases. The CDR3 is CASSPTARGGNQPQHF. The CDR3 nucleotides read TGTGCCAGCAGCCCGACGGCCAGGGGCGGCAATCAGCCCCAGCATTTT.

The table lists this clonotype with a few counts. CDR3 amino acids: CASSLRTSSHGELFF. The CDR3 DNA is TGTGCCAGCAGCTTGCGGACTAGTTCGCACGGGGAGCTGTTTTTT. This rearrangement joins TRBV7-2 to TRBJ2-2, with 7 bases aligning to TRBD2. Germline V gene data show CDR1 as SGHTA and CDR2 as FQGNSA. The J segment lost 7 bases and the V segment lost 3 bases, leaving 8 bases of the junction unmatched. This CDR3 contains 15 residues.

This clonotype was counted ten times or more. The chain employs TRBV11-1 and TRBJ2-2; possible D gene TRBD2, 5 bases. The germline gives CDR1 SGHAT, CDR2 FQDESV (reference sequence). This CDR3 has 16 amino acids. The ends were cut back, 3 bases at V and 5 bases at J, with 16 bases in the middle. The CDR3 DNA reads as TGTGCCAGCAGCTTCGGGGTTGGCGTTGGGACCGGGGAGCTGTTTTTT. Translation: CASSFGVGVGTGELFF.

The V gene is TRBV20-1, the J gene TRBJ2-1; possibly TRBD2 for D (6 bases). The V end was cut by 6 bases, the J end by 6 bases, with 21 bases between. The CDR3 runs to 15 residues. CDR1 is DFQATT and CDR2 is SNEGSKA in the germline V gene (reference sequence). CDR3 nucleotides: TGCAGTGCGGGAGAAAGGACTAACCTGGGCAATGAGCAGTTCTTC. This gives the protein CSAGERTNLGNEQFF.

This clonotype was observed once. The gene calls are TRBV7-3 and TRBJ2-3; D gene unclear. CDR3 size: 13 residues. Germline assignment: CDR1 SGHTA and CDR2 FQGTGA. V lost 4 bases, J lost 6 bases, and 11 bases lay in between. Written as DNA, the CDR3 is TGTGCCAGCAGCTCGGCGGTCGGGGATACGCAGTATTTT. Amino acids: CASSSAVGDTQYF.

This clonotype was seen a few times. The chain uses TRBV20-1 and TRBJ2-1; 8 bases are a match to TRBD1. The germline CDR1 and CDR2 sequences are DFQATT and SNEGSKA (reference sequence). The CDR3 contains 14 residues. The V and J ends lost 6 bases and 4 bases, in that order; junction bases with no gene match: 8. The CDR3 region is CSATGTGLYNEQFF. The DNA for the CDR3 is TGCAGTGCAACCGGGACAGGATTATACAATGAGCAGTTCTTC.

The chain carries TRBV7-2 and TRBJ1-4, with a possible D match to TRBD1 (5 bases). CDR1 is SGHTA and CDR2 is FQGNSA in the germline V gene. V lost 5 bases, J lost 2 bases, and 12 bases lay in between. CDR3 size: 15 residues. As DNA, the CDR3 is TGTGCCAGCAGCCCTACTTGGGGCACTAATGAAAAACTGTTTTTT. This codes for CASSPTWGTNEKLFF.

The chain is built from TRBV6-1 and TRBJ2-1, with D possibly TRBD2 on 6 matching bases. In germline, CDR1 is MNHNS, CDR2 SASEGT. The CDR3 sequence is 15 residues long. V was pared by 4 bases and J by 4 bases, with 14 bases between. In nucleotides, the CDR3 is TGTGCCAGCAGTGTAATAGGCGGGGTTTACAATGAGCAGTTCTTC. As protein: CASSVIGGVYNEQFF.

This clonotype was observed many times. The V gene is TRBV20-1, the J gene TRBJ1-4; the match to TRBD1 covers 9 bases. The CDR3 contains 15 residues. Trimming removed 3 bases from V and 8 bases from J; junction bases left unmatched: 10. CDR1 and CDR2 from the germline V gene are DFQATT and SNEGSKA (reference sequence). The CDR3 here is CSASPEQGAREKLFF. DNA for the CDR3: TGCAGTGCTAGTCCCGAACAGGGGGCACGCGAAAAACTGTTTTTT.

The J gene is TRBJ2-7, the V gene TRBV6-1; a possible D gene is TRBD1 (6 bases). The CDR3 runs 14 residues. Germline assignment: CDR1 MNHNS and CDR2 SASEGT. V gave up 6 bases and J gave up 2 bases, with 14 bases separating them. CDR3 DNA: TGTGCCAGCAGACACAGGGAGTTTGCCTACGAGCAGTACTTC. Translation: CASRHREFAYEQYF.

V and J are TRBV6-5 and TRBJ1-1, with 11 bases fitting TRBD1. With V trimmed by 6 bases and J by 5 bases, 11 bases remained unmatched. From germline, CDR1 is MNHEY and CDR2 SVGAGI. The CDR3 runs 16 residues. The CDR3: CASSYRTGGRETEAFF. CDR3 coding DNA: TGTGCCAGCAGCTACCGGACAGGGGGCCGTGAAACTGAAGCTTTCTTT.

This rearrangement joins TRBV20-1 to TRBJ2-3; D call uncertain. In germline, CDR1 is DFQATT, CDR2 SNEGSKA (reference sequence). The length of the CDR3 is 14 residues. Trimming pared 1 base from V and 4 bases from J, leaving 12 bases between. The CDR3, as DNA: TGCAGTGCTAGAGGTCCCCGGGTTTCAGATACGCAGTATTTT. Translation gives CSARGPRVSDTQYF.